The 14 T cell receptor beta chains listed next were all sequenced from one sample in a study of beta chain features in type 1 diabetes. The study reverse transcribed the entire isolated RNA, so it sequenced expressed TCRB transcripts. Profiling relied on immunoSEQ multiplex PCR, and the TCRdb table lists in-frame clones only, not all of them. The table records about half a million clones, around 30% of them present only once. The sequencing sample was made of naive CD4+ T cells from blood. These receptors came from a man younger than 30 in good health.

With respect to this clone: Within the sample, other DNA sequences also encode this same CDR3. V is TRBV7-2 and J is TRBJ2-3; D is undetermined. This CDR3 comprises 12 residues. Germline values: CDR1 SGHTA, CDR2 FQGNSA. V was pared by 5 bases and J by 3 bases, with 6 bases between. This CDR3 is CASSLRTDTQYF. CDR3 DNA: TGTGCCAGCAGCCTAAGAACAGATACGCAGTATTTT.

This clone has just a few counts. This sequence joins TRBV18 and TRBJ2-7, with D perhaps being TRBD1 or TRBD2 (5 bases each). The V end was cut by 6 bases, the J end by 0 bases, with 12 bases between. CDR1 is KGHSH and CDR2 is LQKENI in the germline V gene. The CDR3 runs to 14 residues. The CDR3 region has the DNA TGTGCCAGCTCCCTCAGGGACGTCTCCTACGAGCAGTACTTC. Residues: CASSLRDVSYEQYF.

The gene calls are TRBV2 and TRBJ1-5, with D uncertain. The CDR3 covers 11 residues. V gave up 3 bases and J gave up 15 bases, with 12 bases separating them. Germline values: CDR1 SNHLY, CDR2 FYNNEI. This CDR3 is CASSEEGRGHF. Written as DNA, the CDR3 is TGTGCCAGCAGTGAGGAAGGGCGGGGGCATTTT.

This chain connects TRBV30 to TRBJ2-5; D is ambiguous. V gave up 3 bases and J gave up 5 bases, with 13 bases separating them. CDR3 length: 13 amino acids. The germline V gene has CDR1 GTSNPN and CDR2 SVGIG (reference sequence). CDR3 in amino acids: CAWRAMGFETQYF. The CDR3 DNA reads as TGTGCCTGGAGAGCTATGGGTTTCGAGACCCAGTACTTC.

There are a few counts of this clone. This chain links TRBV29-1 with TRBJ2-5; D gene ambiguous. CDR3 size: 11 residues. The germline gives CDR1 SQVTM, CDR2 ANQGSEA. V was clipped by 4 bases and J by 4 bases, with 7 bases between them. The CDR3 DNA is TGCAGCGTTGCGGCCGGAGAGACCCAGTACTTC. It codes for CSVAAGETQYF.

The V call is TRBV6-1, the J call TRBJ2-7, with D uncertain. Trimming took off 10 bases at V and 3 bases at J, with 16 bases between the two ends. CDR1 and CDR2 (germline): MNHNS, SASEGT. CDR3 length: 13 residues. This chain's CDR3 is CATLGRINYEQYF. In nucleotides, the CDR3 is TGTGCCACTCTAGGACGGATAAACTACGAGCAGTACTTC.

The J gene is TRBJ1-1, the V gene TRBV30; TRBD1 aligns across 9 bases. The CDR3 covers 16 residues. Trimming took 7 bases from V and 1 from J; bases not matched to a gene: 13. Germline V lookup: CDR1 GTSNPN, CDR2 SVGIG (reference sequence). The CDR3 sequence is CASKKRTGATNTEAFF. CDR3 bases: TGTGCCTCCAAAAAGAGGACAGGGGCCACGAACACTGAAGCTTTCTTT.

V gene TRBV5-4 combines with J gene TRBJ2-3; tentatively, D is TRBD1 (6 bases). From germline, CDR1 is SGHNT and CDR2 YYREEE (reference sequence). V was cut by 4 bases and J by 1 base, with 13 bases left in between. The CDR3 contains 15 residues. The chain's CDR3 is CASSLGGTGTDTQYF. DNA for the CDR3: TGTGCCAGCAGCCTAGGGGGTACCGGCACAGATACGCAGTATTTT.

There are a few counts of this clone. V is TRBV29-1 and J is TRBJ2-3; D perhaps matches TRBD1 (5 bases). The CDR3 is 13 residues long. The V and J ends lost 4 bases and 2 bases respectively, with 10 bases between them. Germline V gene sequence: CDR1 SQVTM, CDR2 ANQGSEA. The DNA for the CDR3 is TGCAGCGTTGTAGGGGCCCCCACAGATACGCAGTATTTT. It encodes CSVVGAPTDTQYF.

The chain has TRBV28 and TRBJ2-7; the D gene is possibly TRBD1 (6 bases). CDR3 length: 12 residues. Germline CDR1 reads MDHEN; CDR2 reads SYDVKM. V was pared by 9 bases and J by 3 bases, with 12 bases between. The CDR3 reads CASGDTDYEQYF. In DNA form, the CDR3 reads TGTGCCAGTGGGGACACAGACTACGAGCAGTACTTC.

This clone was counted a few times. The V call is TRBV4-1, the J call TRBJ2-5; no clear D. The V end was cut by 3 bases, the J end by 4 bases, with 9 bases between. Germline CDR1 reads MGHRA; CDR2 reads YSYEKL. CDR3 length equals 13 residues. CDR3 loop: CASSQWQLETQYF. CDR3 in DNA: TGCGCCAGCAGCCAGTGGCAGTTAGAGACCCAGTACTTC.

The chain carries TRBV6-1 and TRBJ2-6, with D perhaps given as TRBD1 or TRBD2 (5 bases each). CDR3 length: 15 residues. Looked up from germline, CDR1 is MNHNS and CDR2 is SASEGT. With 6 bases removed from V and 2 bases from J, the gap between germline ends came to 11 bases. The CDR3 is CASSRGVPGANVLTF. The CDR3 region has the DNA TGTGCCAGCAGCCGAGGGGTACCTGGGGCCAACGTCCTGACTTTC.

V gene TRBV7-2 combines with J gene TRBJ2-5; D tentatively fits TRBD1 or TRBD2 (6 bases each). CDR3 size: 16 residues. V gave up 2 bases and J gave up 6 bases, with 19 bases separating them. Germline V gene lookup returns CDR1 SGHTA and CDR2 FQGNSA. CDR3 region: CASSLRRGEGEKTQYF. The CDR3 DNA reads TGTGCCAGCAGCTTACGGCGGGGAGAGGGGGAAAAGACCCAGTACTTC.

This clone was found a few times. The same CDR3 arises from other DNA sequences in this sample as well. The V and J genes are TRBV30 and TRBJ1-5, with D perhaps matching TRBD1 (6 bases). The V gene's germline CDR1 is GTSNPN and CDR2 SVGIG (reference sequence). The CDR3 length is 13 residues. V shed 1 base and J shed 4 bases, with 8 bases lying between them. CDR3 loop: CAWSGRGNQPQHF. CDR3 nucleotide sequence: TGTGCCTGGAGTGGCAGGGGAAATCAGCCCCAGCATTTT.